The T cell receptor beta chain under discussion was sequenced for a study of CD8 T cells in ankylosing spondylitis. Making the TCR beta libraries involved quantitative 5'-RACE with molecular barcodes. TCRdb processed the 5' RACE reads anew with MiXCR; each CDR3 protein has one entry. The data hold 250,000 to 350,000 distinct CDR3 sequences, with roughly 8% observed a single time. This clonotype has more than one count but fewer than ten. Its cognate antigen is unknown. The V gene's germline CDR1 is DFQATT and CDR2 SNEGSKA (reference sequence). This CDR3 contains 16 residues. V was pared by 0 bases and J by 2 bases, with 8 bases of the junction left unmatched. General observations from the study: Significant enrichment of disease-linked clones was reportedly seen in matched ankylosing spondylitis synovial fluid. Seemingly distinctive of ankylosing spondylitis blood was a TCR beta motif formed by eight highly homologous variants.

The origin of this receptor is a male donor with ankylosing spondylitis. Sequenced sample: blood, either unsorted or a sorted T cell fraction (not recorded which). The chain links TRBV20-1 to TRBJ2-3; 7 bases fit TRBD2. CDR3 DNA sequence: TGCAGTGCTAGAGATTACGTAGGACTAGACACAGATACGCAGTATTTT. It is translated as CSARDYVGLDTDTQYF.